This T cell receptor beta chain originates from a study of naive and memory T cell subsets (dated by TCRdb to the late 2010s). Context from the whole study: The study applied an open-source, UMI-based TCR alpha and beta sequencing pipeline to sorted naive and memory peripheral blood T cell subsets. IgG serology results and the functional CMV T cell responses were in complete agreement. RNA was DNase-treated and reverse transcribed with TCR constant-region primers, mostly using SuperScript III.

Libraries were prepared through UMI-ligation and nested PCR. An equimolar mix of two oligonucleotides covering both TRBC1 and TRBC2 was used as the beta constant-region primer. The ligated cDNA went through four rounds of PCR with nested alpha and beta constant-region primers together with the SP2 primer. A single-stranded oligonucleotide containing the SP2 primer and a 12-nucleotide UMI was joined to the 3' end of the cDNA by T4 RNA ligase 1. Incubation of the ligation reaction was carried out at 16 degrees C for roughly 19-25 hours. PCR2 was typically run as a SYBR Green qPCR and stopped at a predetermined threshold to prevent over-amplification. All purifications after the first were performed with Agencourt AMPure XP magnetic beads. Libraries were quantified by Qubit and checked on a TapeStation, where a main peak was expected near 650 bp. Pooled libraries were sequenced on an Illumina MiSeq using v2 2x251 paired-end kits, and typically roughly 0.95-2.2 million reads were obtained per sample. Each sample library was pooled at approximately 3.7 nM, and about 5-7% PhiX was included to improve cluster recognition. The authors' analysis ran thus. Decombinator assigned V and J genes to Demultiplexor-processed FASTQ reads by tag matching, allowing a single base-pair mismatch. Collapsinator used UMIs to correct both sequencing errors and frequency errors arising from PCR heterogeneity. CDR3Translator translated TCRs and extracted CDR3s from the conserved cysteine to the FGXG phenylalanine, flagging non-productive sequences. Repertoires were subsampled to equal numbers of UMI-defined TCRs before Gini, Shannon entropy and inverse Simpson indices were calculated. Within the linear range, a power law was fitted to clonotype abundance distributions using maximum likelihood. When run on a single naive CD8 sample, MIGEC and the pipeline yielded similar UMI counts, similar unique TCR numbers and similar clonal distributions. In one analysis, naive TCRs that were also found in any memory subset of the same donor were excluded from the naive repertoire. Repertoires were searched for around 7,000 CMV-associated CDR3 sequences compiled from VDJdb and a published dataset. The public sequencing data were trimmed at Q25 with fastp and processed into clonotypes with MiXCR by TCRdb, which kept only in-frame beta chains. All rows with the same CDR3 protein become a single entry with the most common DNA and genes. What appears here as the V and J calls and clone size reflects TCRdb's work, not the paper's. The sample records some 80,000 distinct CDR3 sequences, 9% of which are singletons. The top ten hold 1.2% of the sample.

This clonotype was found a few times. Its target antigen remains unknown. No per-base quality is available; no much larger clone lies one base away. Separate amplification of TCR alpha and beta chain libraries was performed from the second PCR step onward. The CMV status of each donor was determined by measuring IFNgamma production from CD4+ T cells after fresh PBMCs had been stimulated overnight with CMV viral lysate. Miltenyi beads were used first to positively select CD4 T cells, and CD8 T cells were then positively selected from the CD4-negative fraction. Cells were stained for CD3, CD4, CD8, CD45RA, CD27 and a live/dead dye and were sorted on a BD Aria II into four subsets based on CD45RA and CD27. Blood was obtained from a few healthy volunteers, and the blood from each volunteer was fractionated into CD4 and CD8 T cells and subsequently into four differentiation subsets. Around 120 ml of peripheral blood was drawn per donor, and PBMC were isolated by Ficoll-Paque PLUS density-gradient centrifugation. After sorting, cells were lysed in RLT buffer, RNA was extracted using a Qiagen RNeasy kit, and the extracted RNA was stored at -80 degrees C.

General study outcomes and caveats: RNA-based TCR counts may be influenced by expression changes linked to T cell activation and differentiation. No ground truth was available to validate the repertoire findings for the naive and memory subsets. TCR abundance followed a power law with an exponent that was different for naive and memory subsets but consistent across the three individuals. Clonotypes were defined as single alpha or beta chain sequences, not paired alpha/beta receptors. Once error correction was done, more than 95% of naive TCR sequences showed up just once, which made the naive abundance distributions much steeper than those of the memory subsets. A few larger clonotypes were found in naive repertoires, especially CD8, and these larger clonotypes were possibly memory cells re-expressing CD45RA. In both CD4 and CD8 cells, going from naive through CM, EM and EMRA, the Gini index went up while Shannon and inverse Simpson diversity went down.

Sample: naive CD8+ T cells from blood. Sample cell subset or site, as interpreted from the label and publication: naive T cells, CD45RA high CD27+. The clonotype comes from a human donor in good health.

The DNA sequence is TGTGCCAGCAGCCCATGGACAGGGGCTAGCTCCTACGAGCAGTACTTC. It encodes CASSPWTGASSYEQYF. The rearranged segments are TRBV7-9 and TRBJ2-7, and TRBD1 matches 9 of the central bases. The germline V gene encodes CDR1 SEHNR and CDR2 FQNEAQ (reference sequence). The cysteine opens and the phenylalanine closes a CDR3 of 16 amino acids. Only the CDR3 part of the read is kept: 48 bases, read in frame from the first base. Trimming accounts for 5 bases at V and 0 bases at J, while the number of junction bases matched to no gene is 8.